This T cell receptor (beta chain) originates from a study of blood T cell repertoires in COVID-19. Across the study: Samples taken during acute and convalescent COVID-19 were collected in the United States, Italy and Spain. PBMCs, B-cell-depleted T cells, or T cells provided the cDNA or gDNA that made up the material.

The CDR3 spans 15 residues. Germline V gene data show CDR1 as SGHVS and CDR2 as FNYEAQ. Trimming took off 5 bases at V and 3 bases at J, with 13 bases between the two ends. Authors' data handling: Amplifying reference gene primers gave estimates of nucleated cell counts. TCRdb's copy holds only in-frame clones and misses some; the assay was immunoSEQ multiplex PCR. V and J calls and clone size come straight from that table; D and trimming were deduced from the DNA. The sample has approximately 270,000 clones, roughly 89% seen once; the top ten hold 2.2%. This clonotype was sampled from a man aged 50-59 years with acute or convalescent COVID-19. Sequencing was carried out using peripheral blood. This sequence joins TRBV7-6 and TRBJ2-2; possibly TRBD1 for D (7 bases). The CDR3 sequence: CASSLRGVDTGELFF. CDR3 bases: TGTGCCAGCAGCCTCAGGGGGGTCGACACCGGGGAGCTGTTTTTT.